Below, 23 T cell receptor beta chains from the same sample are listed, as sequenced in a study of blood T cell repertoires in COVID-19. Sequenced by immunoSEQ multiplex PCR; TCRdb stores in-frame clones only, minus some. The profile shows 200,000 to 250,000 clones, roughly 84% of them singletons. Sample: peripheral blood. The receptors shown here come from a woman over 75 with COVID-19, enrolled during active disease.

The chain combines TRBV19 with TRBJ2-2; 11 bases match TRBD1. Losses at the gene ends were 5 bases for V and 11 bases for J; bases not matched to a gene: 4. Germline-derived CDR1 and CDR2 are LNHDA and SQIVND (reference sequence). The CDR3 has 13 amino acids. Here the CDR3 DNA reads TGTGCCAGTAGTGTGGACAGGGGGCTCGAGCTGTTTTTT. Its protein is CASSVDRGLELFF.

In DNA form, the CDR3 reads TGCGCCAGCAGCTTGGCCTCAGGGACGAACACCGGGGAGCTGTTTTTT. It is translated as CASSLASGTNTGELFF. The V call is TRBV5-1, the J call TRBJ2-2; maybe TRBD1 (5 bases). Between the trimmed V and J ends, which lost 0 bases and 0 bases, there was a span of 9 bases. The CDR3 contains 16 residues. Germline values: CDR1 SGHRS, CDR2 YFSETQ.

The chain links TRBV3-1 (or the pseudogene TRBV3-2) to TRBJ2-5, with TRBD1 matching over 9 bases. The CDR3 loop spans 16 amino acids. Germline CDR1 and CDR2: LGHDT and YNNKEL (reference sequence). V gave up 6 bases and J gave up 1 base; unmatched junction bases: 9. CDR3 in amino acids: CASRRWTGVIQETQYF. DNA for the CDR3: TGTGCCAGCAGAAGATGGACAGGGGTTATCCAAGAGACCCAGTACTTC.

The chain couples TRBV3-1 (or the pseudogene TRBV3-2) to TRBJ1-6, with D tentatively TRBD1 (6 bases). The germline V and J ends were trimmed by 1 base and 7 bases, with 8 bases remaining between them. CDR3 length equals 14 residues. Germline CDR1 reads LGHDT; CDR2 reads YNNKEL (reference sequence). In DNA, the CDR3 is TGTGCCAGCAGCCAAGCGGGGGGCAATTCACCCCTCCACTTT. This codes for CASSQAGGNSPLHF.

The J gene is TRBJ2-3, the V gene TRBV2; D is undetermined. The V gene lost 0 bases and the J gene lost 0 bases, with 10 bases spanning the gap. The germline V gene has CDR1 SNHLY and CDR2 FYNNEI. The CDR3 length is 16 residues. The CDR3 protein is CASSEAPRPSTDTQYF. DNA of the CDR3: TGTGCCAGCAGTGAAGCGCCTAGACCTAGCACAGATACGCAGTATTTT.

V usage is TRBV5-8 and J usage is TRBJ1-6; 8 bases agree with TRBD1. The CDR3 sequence is 14 residues long. Trimming cost V 2 bases and J 8 bases; bases outside gene matches: 3. Per germline, CDR1 SGHTS and CDR2 YDEGEE. The CDR3 region has the DNA TGTGCCAGCAGCTTTGACAGGGGTGATTCACCCCTCCACTTT. It translates to CASSFDRGDSPLHF.

The V call is TRBV27, the J call TRBJ2-7, with a weak D call TRBD2 (6 bases). Germline CDR1 and CDR2: MNHEY and SMNVEV (reference sequence). This CDR3 region has 14 residues. The V and J ends lost 0 bases and 3 bases respectively, with 9 bases between them. As DNA, the CDR3 is TGTGCCAGCAGTTTATCGGGGGGTGTCTACGAGCAGTACTTC. Amino acids: CASSLSGGVYEQYF.

For this clone: Other nucleotide sequences in the sample specify the same CDR3. The chain joins TRBV5-1 to TRBJ1-2; 7 bases fit TRBD1. This CDR3 has 14 amino acids. Germline assignment: CDR1 SGHRS and CDR2 YFSETQ. V shed 0 bases and J 2 bases; nucleotides not matched to a gene: 1. This CDR3 reads CASSLEQGNYGYTF. CDR3 DNA: TGCGCCAGCAGCTTGGAACAGGGGAACTATGGCTACACCTTC.

The V call is TRBV30, the J call TRBJ2-3; D gene unclear. The CDR3 length is 14 residues. The V gene lost 0 bases and the J gene lost 3 bases, with 10 bases spanning the gap. CDR1 GTSNPN and CDR2 SVGIG come from the germline V gene (reference sequence). The CDR3 sequence is CAWSVSSRTDTQYF. CDR3 in DNA: TGTGCCTGGAGTGTTAGTTCTCGGACAGATACGCAGTATTTT.

The rearrangement links TRBV5-1 to TRBJ2-7; 9 bases agree with TRBD2. The CDR3 extends over 15 amino acids. V trimming: 0 bases; J trimming: 2 bases; junction bases outside the gene matches: 3. CDR1 is SGHRS and CDR2 is YFSETQ in the germline V gene. The CDR3 region has the DNA TGCGCCAGCAGCTTGGATTGGACTAGCGCCTACGAGCAGTACTTC. It is translated as CASSLDWTSAYEQYF.

This clone was observed a few times. The chain carries TRBV3-1 (or the pseudogene TRBV3-2) and TRBJ2-3, with 8 bases matching TRBD2. The trim removed 4 bases at V and 2 bases at J, leaving 5 bases unmatched. The CDR3 runs 15 residues. Germline V gene data show CDR1 as LGHDT and CDR2 as YNNKEL (reference sequence). The CDR3 reads CASSRDSGITDTQYF. Written as DNA, the CDR3 is TGTGCCAGCAGCCGGGATAGCGGGATCACAGATACGCAGTATTTT.

The chain carries TRBV5-6 and TRBJ1-3; TRBD1 might be the D (5 bases). The CDR3 runs to 16 residues. Trimming took off 0 bases at V and 0 bases at J, with 10 bases between the two ends. Germline V gives CDR1 SGHDT, CDR2 YYEEEE. Here the CDR3 reads CASSLGQFISGNTIYF. CDR3 in DNA: TGTGCCAGCAGCTTGGGACAGTTTATCTCTGGAAACACCATATATTTT. Supplemented by reference TRBV5-6 and TRBJ1-3, the full variable domain reads DAGVTQSPTHLIKTRGQQVTLRCSPKSGHDTVSWYQQALGQGPQFIFQYYEEEERQRGNFPDRFSGHQFPNYSSELNVNALLLGDSALYLCASSLGQFISGNTIYFGEGSWLTVV.

The chain joins TRBV7-2 to TRBJ2-1, with 9 bases aligning to TRBD2. Germline values: CDR1 SGHTA, CDR2 FQGNSA. Trimming took 0 bases from V and 3 from J; bases not matched to a gene: 3. The CDR3 has 16 residues. CDR3 nucleotide sequence: TGTGCCAGCAGCTTAGCTAGCGGGGGCCACTACAATGAGCAGTTCTTC. It codes for CASSLASGGHYNEQFF.

This clone was seen once. This chain connects TRBV19 to TRBJ2-6, with a weak D call TRBD1 (6 bases). CDR1 is LNHDA, CDR2 SQIVND, per germline (reference sequence). Deletions cut 5 bases from V and 0 bases from J, with 11 bases between. The CDR3 is 16 amino acids. CDR3 region: CASSEQGRSGANVLTF. In nucleotides, the CDR3 is TGTGCCAGTAGTGAACAGGGACGCTCTGGGGCCAACGTCCTGACTTTC.

This sequence joins TRBV11-2 and TRBJ2-5; a weak D match, TRBD2 (5 bases). CDR1 and CDR2 (germline): SGHAT, FQNNGV. Trimming cost V 5 bases and J 5 bases, with 18 bases left between them. This CDR3 contains 15 residues. The CDR3 region has the DNA TGTGCCAGCAGCCTCGGCGGAGGCGTGACGGAGACCCAGTACTTC. Translated, it gives CASSLGGGVTETQYF. The variable domain in full, with the rest retrieved from reference TRBV11-2 and TRBJ2-5, is EAGVAQSPRYKIIEKRQSVAFWCNPISGHATLYWYQQILGQGPKLLIQFQNNGVVDDSQLPKDRFSAERLKGVDSTLKIQPAKLEDSAVYLCASSLGGGVTETQYFGPGTRLLVL.

The rearrangement links TRBV9 to TRBJ1-2; 7 bases match TRBD1. CDR1 is SGDLS and CDR2 is YYNGEE in the germline V gene. V shed 3 bases, J shed 5 bases, and the junction held 16 bases outside the gene matches. There are 17 residues in the CDR3. CDR3 in DNA: TGTGCCAGCAGCGGCGGGACAGCGAAACCCCCGGGGTATGGCTACACCTTC. Amino acid sequence: CASSGGTAKPPGYGYTF.

This chain connects TRBV28 to TRBJ1-5, with D maybe TRBD1 (5 bases). The CDR3 has 14 amino acids. Germline CDR1 reads MDHEN; CDR2 reads SYDVKM. Trimming took off 3 bases at V and 9 bases at J, with 15 bases between the two ends. The CDR3 bases are TGTGCCAGCAGTTTGATCGGGGGACTGGGGCCCCAGCATTTT. It translates to CASSLIGGLGPQHF.

The rearrangement joins TRBV3-1 (or the pseudogene TRBV3-2) to TRBJ1-3; 8 bases match TRBD1. Germline loops: CDR1 LGHDT, CDR2 YNNKEL (reference sequence). The junction had 11 bases not matched to a gene; V was cut back by 2 bases and J by 8 bases. This CDR3 contains 16 residues. CDR3 bases: TGTGCCAGCAGCCAAACAACCGGGACAGGTTTTGACACCATATATTTT. This codes for CASSQTTGTGFDTIYF.

The gene calls are TRBV7-9 and TRBJ1-6; TRBD1 agrees at 7 bases. Unmatched junction bases numbered 2, after V lost 2 bases and J lost 7 bases. CDR1 and CDR2 from the germline V gene are SEHNR and FQNEAQ (reference sequence). The CDR3 is 14 amino acids. This CDR3 reads CASSLLRGNSPLHF. In DNA, the CDR3 is TGTGCCAGCAGCTTACTCAGGGGGAATTCACCCCTCCACTTT.

The chain recombines TRBV27 with TRBJ1-5; D perhaps matches TRBD1 (6 bases). Trimming pared 5 bases from V and 6 bases from J, leaving 20 bases between. Germline values: CDR1 MNHEY, CDR2 SMNVEV (reference sequence). The length of the CDR3 is 16 residues. Written as DNA, the CDR3 is TGTGCCAGCAGTCTAAGAGGGACACTTGTAGGTCAGCCCCAGCATTTT. It yields the protein CASSLRGTLVGQPQHF.

This chain uses TRBV3-1 (or the pseudogene TRBV3-2) with TRBJ1-5; 11 nucleotides match TRBD1. The trim removed 3 bases at V and 5 bases at J, leaving 3 bases unmatched. The CDR3 is 15 residues long. The germline V gene has CDR1 LGHDT and CDR2 YNNKEL (reference sequence). This CDR3 is CASSHSDRGHQPQHF. CDR3 in DNA: TGTGCCAGCAGCCATTCGGACAGGGGGCATCAGCCCCAGCATTTT.

The chain couples TRBV30 to TRBJ1-1; 9 bases align to TRBD1. Per germline, CDR1 GTSNPN and CDR2 SVGIG (reference sequence). The CDR3 runs to 14 residues. V shed 0 bases, J shed 6 bases, and the junction held 5 bases outside the gene matches. Here the CDR3 reads CAWSVGQGSSEAFF. In DNA, the CDR3 is TGTGCCTGGAGTGTCGGACAGGGGTCATCTGAAGCTTTCTTT.

This clone was detected only once. The V and J genes are TRBV2 and TRBJ2-3; D not resolved. Germline values: CDR1 SNHLY, CDR2 FYNNEI. The ends were cut back, 0 bases at V and 0 bases at J, with 4 bases in the middle. The CDR3 totals 14 residues. The CDR3 loop is CASSEAFSTDTQYF. Here the CDR3 DNA reads TGTGCCAGCAGTGAAGCCTTCAGCACAGATACGCAGTATTTT.